This TCR beta chain comes out of a study of identical twins. The ends were cut back, 0 bases at V and 2 bases at J, with 9 bases in the middle. Per germline, CDR1 SGHRS and CDR2 YFSETQ. This CDR3 is built from 15 residues. Whole-study findings and limits: With monozygotic twins, out-of-frame TCR alpha sharing exceeded what models estimated.

This clonotype was found a few times. Its antigen is still unknown. Template switching added a universal primer site; cDNA carried unique molecular identifiers. TCRdb ran MiXCR on the 5' RACE reads and lists one entry per CDR3 protein. The profile shows about 720,000 distinct CDR3 sequences, roughly 8% of them singletons. The data were also submitted as part of a second study, on yellow fever vaccine responses in identical twins.

The rearrangement uses TRBV5-1 and TRBJ2-1; D is undetermined. Material for sequencing was PBMCs. This TCR derives from a woman between 18 and 29 years old in good health. In DNA, the CDR3 is TGCGCCAGCAGCTTGGAGGACGGAGCCTACAATGAGCAGTTCTTC. Protein: CASSLEDGAYNEQFF. The full variable domain, its missing parts supplied by reference TRBV5-1 and TRBJ2-1, is KAGVTQTPRYLIKTRGQQVTLSCSPISGHRSVSWYQQTPGQGLQFLFEYFSETQRNKGNFPGRFSGRQFSNSRSEMNVSTLELGDSALYLCASSLEDGAYNEQFFGPGTRLTVL.